The clone carrying this TCR beta chain was seen repeatedly, ten times or more. The antigen is not known. The data originate from a study of T cells in Graves' hyperthyroidism and ophthalmopathy. On the study more broadly: It was at initial diagnosis, before any treatment, that peripheral blood was collected.

Amplification of TCR beta CDR3 regions was performed using RNA transcripts as template. HTBI primers were used for first-round RT-PCR of the TCR CDR3. From the multiplex PCR reads, TCRdb called clonotypes with MiXCR, one entry per CDR3 protein. The data hold 600,000 to 700,000 distinct CDR3 sequences, with around 15% observed a single time. V was cut by 2 bases and J by 3 bases, with 7 bases left in between. Germline CDR1 reads MNHEY; CDR2 reads SVGAGI. This CDR3 has 14 residues. General study findings and limits: Ophthalmopathy and stable hyperthyroidism were told apart by a 13 V-J model.

Sequenced sample: blood. The chain uses TRBV6-5 and TRBJ2-2; D not resolved. The source is a woman aged 40 to 50 with Graves' ophthalmopathy. CDR3 amino acids: CASSYEFDTGELFF. The CDR3 DNA reads TGTGCCAGCAGTTACGAGTTCGACACCGGGGAGCTGTTTTTT.